The 20 T cell receptor beta chains below come from one sample, sequenced in a study of vaccination and CD4 T cells after COVID-19. For these receptors, no antigen is known. Treatment given: approximately 9-day PBMC culture with coronavirus spike peptide pools or control peptides (ViraFEST assay). Before the COVID-19 pandemic (2011-2018), CD4+ T cells were obtained from the unexposed donor. Researchers used the Oncomine TCR Beta short-read assay to sequence DNA from cultured CD4+ T cells. TCRdb re-called the PCR reads through MiXCR, storing one row per CDR3 protein. The sample has a few thousand distinct CDR3 sequences; around two fifths are singletons. The material sequenced was CD4+ T cells from blood, cultured in vitro. All receptors come from a human donor in good health.

The chain employs TRBV11-1 and TRBJ2-5, with 7 bases matching TRBD1. This CDR3 is 16 amino acids long. V was clipped by 1 base and J by 4 bases; unmatched bases: 9. Germline V gene sequence: CDR1 SGHAT, CDR2 FQDESV (reference sequence). CDR3 nucleotide sequence: TGTGCCAGCAGCTTAGGGTTGTCGGGACAGTTAGAGACCCAGTACTTC. Translated: CASSLGLSGQLETQYF.

The genes are TRBV2 and TRBJ2-2, with 7 bases aligning to TRBD2. The trim removed 7 bases at V and 7 bases at J, leaving 9 bases unmatched. The CDR3 totals 14 residues. Germline CDR1 is SNHLY and CDR2 is FYNNEI. The CDR3, as DNA: TGTGCCAGCACCGGGACTACTTTTGGCGGGGAGCTGTTTTTT. Residues: CASTGTTFGGELFF.

This clonotype was seen a handful of times. V and J are TRBV6-5 and TRBJ2-3; D gene unclear. Trimming removed 4 bases from V and 5 bases from J, with 13 bases in between. The V gene's germline CDR1 is MNHEY and CDR2 SVGAGI. There are 14 residues in the CDR3. CDR3 bases: TGTGCCAGCAGTTGGGCTCCCGACCGAGATACGCAGTATTTT. Protein sequence: CASSWAPDRDTQYF.

The chain employs TRBV3-1 and TRBJ1-5; D not certain. CDR3 length: 14 residues. Trimming took 1 base from V and 7 from J, leaving 11 bases between them. CDR1 and CDR2 from the germline V gene are LGHDT and YNNKEL (reference sequence). CDR3 coding DNA: TGTGCCAGCAGCCAAGGCACAAGAGGACAGCCCCAGCATTTT. Amino acid sequence: CASSQGTRGQPQHF.

V is TRBV4-3 and J is TRBJ2-2; perhaps TRBD2 as D (5 bases). The CDR3 contains 15 residues. Looked up from germline, CDR1 is LGHNA and CDR2 is YSLEER. V gave up 2 bases and J gave up 0 bases, with 7 bases separating them. Here the CDR3 reads CASSQLATNTGELFF. The CDR3 DNA is TGCGCCAGCAGCCAACTAGCTACGAACACCGGGGAGCTGTTTTTT.

In its sample, this clonotype was seen a few times. This chain links TRBV20-1 with TRBJ2-2; D possibly corresponds to TRBD2 (7 bases). The CDR3 is made up of 16 amino acids. V lost 0 bases and J 4 bases, leaving 15 bases between the germline ends. Germline values: CDR1 DFQATT, CDR2 SNEGSKA (reference sequence). The CDR3 loop reads CSARDLRGAGTGELFF. For the CDR3, the DNA is TGCAGTGCTAGAGATCTACGGGGGGCGGGCACCGGGGAGCTGTTTTTT.

Relative to its sample, this clonotype is medium-sized. The rearrangement joins TRBV24-1 to TRBJ2-2; tentatively, D is TRBD2 (5 bases). V gave up 5 bases and J gave up 4 bases, with 13 bases separating them. Germline CDR1 and CDR2: KGHDR and SFDVKD. The CDR3 runs to 15 residues. In DNA, the CDR3 is TGTGCCACCAGTGCTGCGGAGGCAGGCACCGGGGAGCTGTTTTTT. This sequence encodes CATSAAEAGTGELFF.

The chain recombines TRBV7-3 with TRBJ2-7; TRBD2 matches at 10 bases. The CDR3 is made up of 13 amino acids. The germline V gene has CDR1 SGHTA and CDR2 FQGTGA. V was clipped by 5 bases and J by 10 bases; unmatched bases: 8. This CDR3 reads CASSRGASGSQYF. The DNA of the CDR3 is TGTGCCAGCAGCCGGGGGGCTAGCGGGAGCCAGTACTTC.

The table lists this clonotype with a few counts. The CDR3 protein is CASSRTDTMSGSGGYF. For the CDR3, the DNA is TGTGCCAGCAGCCGGACGGATACTATGTCGGGGTCTGGGGGGTACTTC. The chain is built from TRBV6-2 or TRBV6-3 and TRBJ2-7; D might be TRBD1 or TRBD2, each matching 5 bases. V was pared by 6 bases and J by 12 bases, with 30 bases between. CDR1 MNHEY and CDR2 SVGEGT come from the germline V gene. This CDR3 has 16 amino acids.

The V gene is TRBV5-4, the J gene TRBJ2-2; 10 nucleotides line up with TRBD2. The germline V gene has CDR1 SGHNT and CDR2 YYREEE (reference sequence). V was pared by 4 bases and J by 3 bases, with 3 bases of the junction left unmatched. The CDR3 is 15 amino acids. The CDR3 DNA is TGTGCCAGCAGCCCCGGACTAGCGGACACCGGGGAGCTGTTTTTT. Amino acids: CASSPGLADTGELFF.

This clonotype was recorded a few times. The V call is TRBV7-3, the J call TRBJ2-5, with TRBD1 matching over 8 bases. Germline CDR1 is SGHTA and CDR2 is FQGTGA. V lost 4 bases, J lost 4 bases, and 2 bases stayed unmatched. The CDR3 length is 13 residues. The CDR3 bases are TGTGCCAGCAGCTCAGGACAGGGAGAGACCCAGTACTTC. Its translation is CASSSGQGETQYF.

The chain recombines TRBV2 with TRBJ2-3, with 9 bases fitting TRBD1. J gave up 0 bases and V 9 bases, and 10 bases lay outside the gene matches. CDR1 SNHLY and CDR2 FYNNEI come from the germline V gene. The length of the CDR3 is 16 residues. CDR3 sequence: CASSHGTGRSTDTQYF. CDR3 bases: TGTGCCAGTTCACACGGGACAGGGAGAAGCACAGATACGCAGTATTTT.

This chain links TRBV6-1 with TRBJ2-1; tentative D call: TRBD2 (6 bases). V was pared by 5 bases and J by 8 bases, with 13 bases between. CDR1 MNHNS and CDR2 SASEGT come from the germline V gene. The CDR3 length is 13 residues. Here the CDR3 reads CASSTRTGDEQFF. The CDR3 bases are TGTGCCAGCAGTACGAGGACGGGGGATGAGCAGTTCTTC.

V usage is TRBV20-1 and J usage is TRBJ2-3; D remains ambiguous. Germline CDR1 DFQATT, CDR2 SNEGSKA (reference sequence). The V and J ends lost 5 bases and 1 base respectively, with 13 bases between them. This CDR3 is built from 14 residues. CDR3 DNA sequence: TGCAGTGCTCAGATTAGTGGAGGCACAGATACGCAGTATTTT. It encodes CSAQISGGTDTQYF.

The gene calls are TRBV12-3 or TRBV12-4 and TRBJ2-3, with 8 bases that match TRBD2. The CDR3 consists of 14 residues. The ends lost 6 bases at V and 5 bases at J; junction bases unmatched: 7. The CDR3 spells CASRPTSGVDTQYF. The CDR3 DNA sequence: TGTGCCAGCAGACCAACTAGCGGAGTAGATACGCAGTATTTT.

This clonotype was detected a few times. Its ends do not fully match the called genes, so a read error is possible. The CDR3 is CSARGGTVPGPSSEQYF. CDR3 in DNA: TGCAGTGCTAGAGGTGGGACAGTACCCGGCCCATCCTCCGAGCAGTACTTC. The chain is built from TRBV20-1 and TRBJ2-7, with TRBD1 identical over 7 bases. Germline loops: CDR1 DFQATT, CDR2 SNEGSKA (reference sequence). CDR3 length: 17 residues.

The chain carries TRBV7-9 and TRBJ2-7, with 7 bases aligning to TRBD1. The germline CDR1 and CDR2 sequences are SEHNR and FQNEAQ (reference sequence). This CDR3 is 14 amino acids long. V dropped 5 bases and J dropped 3; count of bases not matched to a gene: 7. Written as DNA, the CDR3 is TGTGCCAGCAGCCAGGGACAGAATTTCTACGAGCAGTACTTC. Translation gives CASSQGQNFYEQYF.

V gene TRBV5-1 combines with J gene TRBJ1-2; possible D gene TRBD1, 5 bases. The V end lost 2 bases, the J end lost 7 bases, and 12 bases lay between the germline ends. CDR3 length: 13 amino acids. CDR1 SGHRS and CDR2 YFSETQ come from the germline V gene. DNA for the CDR3: TGCGCCAGCAGCTTAGGGGACGACGGTGGCTACACCTTC. It encodes CASSLGDDGGYTF.

This clonotype appeared a few times. The J gene is TRBJ2-2, the V gene TRBV20-1, with D perhaps matching TRBD2 (5 bases). Trimming removed 7 bases at V and 6 bases at J, with 12 bases between. Germline V gene sequence: CDR1 DFQATT, CDR2 SNEGSKA (reference sequence). This CDR3 has 12 residues. CDR3 nucleotides: TGCAGTGGAGTGGGAGTGTCCGGGGAGCTGTTTTTT. Its translation is CSGVGVSGELFF.

V usage is TRBV7-3 and J usage is TRBJ2-1; D is ambiguous. The V gene's germline CDR1 is SGHTA and CDR2 FQGTGA. CDR3 size: 12 residues. V was trimmed by 4 bases and J by 2 bases, leaving 3 bases between them. The CDR3 DNA reads TGTGCCAGCAGCTCTCCCTACAATGAGCAGTTCTTC. Protein sequence: CASSSPYNEQFF.